Shown below are 22 T cell receptor beta chains from a single sample sequenced in a study of T cell responses to AZD1222 COVID-19 vaccine. Repertoires were generated with immunoSEQ multiplex PCR, while TCRdb's copy carries only in-frame clones and drops some. The sample records about 140,000 clones, roughly nine tenths being singletons. The source material was peripheral blood, sampled 28 days after the second dose of the MenACWY control vaccine. All receptors derive from an adult who received the MenACWY meningococcal vaccine as a control.

The chain has TRBV5-1 and TRBJ2-2; 7 bases are shared with TRBD1. The length of the CDR3 is 14 residues. CDR1 is SGHRS, CDR2 YFSETQ, per germline. The V gene end was trimmed by 3 bases and the J gene end by 7 bases; junction bases not matched to a gene: 6. CDR3 nucleotide sequence: TGCGCCAGCAGCTACGACAGGGACGGCGGGGAGCTGTTTTTT. Translating gives CASSYDRDGGELFF. Full variable domain (remainder filled in from reference TRBV5-1 and TRBJ2-2): KAGVTQTPRYLIKTRGQQVTLSCSPISGHRSVSWYQQTPGQGLQFLFEYFSETQRNKGNFPGRFSGRQFSNSRSEMNVSTLELGDSALYLCASSYDRDGGELFFGEGSRLTVL.

The chain recombines TRBV9 with TRBJ2-2; the D is unclear. Germline values: CDR1 SGDLS, CDR2 YYNGEE. V shed 1 base and J shed 0 bases, with 10 bases lying between them. The length of the CDR3 is 16 residues. The CDR3: CASSVNPTPNTGELFF. For the CDR3, the DNA is TGTGCCAGCAGCGTAAACCCCACACCGAACACCGGGGAGCTGTTTTTT. The full variable domain, with the rest looked up from reference TRBV9 and TRBJ2-2, is DSGVTQTPKHLITATGQRVTLRCSPRSGDLSVYWYQQSLDQGLQFLIQYYNGEERAKGNILERFSAQQFPDLHSELNLSSLELGDSALYFCASSVNPTPNTGELFFGEGSRLTVL.

The chain recombines TRBV4-3 with TRBJ1-4; TRBD1 aligns across 8 bases. The CDR3 length is 15 residues. V gave up 1 base and J gave up 8 bases; unmatched junction bases: 6. Per germline, CDR1 LGHNA and CDR2 YSLEER. The CDR3 DNA sequence: TGCGCCAGCAGCCAAGGGCAGGGGGCGCGAGAAAAACTGTTTTTT. It is translated as CASSQGQGAREKLFF.

V is TRBV11-1 and J is TRBJ2-2, with D uncertain. CDR1 SGHAT and CDR2 FQDESV come from the germline V gene (reference sequence). The V end lost 1 base, the J end lost 3 bases, and 3 bases lay between the germline ends. The CDR3 length is 13 residues. Written as DNA, the CDR3 is TGTGCCAGCAGCTTAGGTTACACCGGGGAGCTGTTTTTT. Amino acids: CASSLGYTGELFF.

V usage is TRBV7-9 and J usage is TRBJ1-2; no clear D. Trimming pared 4 bases from V and 7 bases from J, leaving 10 bases between. The germline V gene encodes CDR1 SEHNR and CDR2 FQNEAQ (reference sequence). The CDR3 runs 12 residues. This CDR3 is CASSSEPPGYTF. The CDR3 region has the DNA TGTGCCAGCAGCTCCGAGCCCCCTGGCTACACCTTC.

The rearrangement uses TRBV7-9 and TRBJ1-1, with TRBD1 identical over 8 bases. Germline assignment: CDR1 SEHNR and CDR2 FQNEAQ (reference sequence). CDR3 length: 15 amino acids. The V gene end was trimmed by 0 bases and the J gene end by 5 bases; junction bases not matched to a gene: 5. CDR3 sequence (DNA): TGTGCCAGCAGCTTAGCTGGACAGGGAGGGACTGAAGCTTTCTTT. As protein: CASSLAGQGGTEAFF.

The rearrangement links TRBV27 to TRBJ2-1, with 15 bases fitting TRBD2. V lost 5 bases to trimming and J lost 6 bases; unmatched junction nucleotides: 5. There are 16 residues in the CDR3. Per the germline V gene, CDR1 is MNHEY and CDR2 is SMNVEV (reference sequence). CDR3 amino acids: CASSGRTSGRGNEQFF. The CDR3 region has the DNA TGTGCCAGCAGTGGGAGGACTAGCGGGAGGGGCAATGAGCAGTTCTTC.

The chain combines TRBV28 with TRBJ2-7; D is uncertain. The germline V gene encodes CDR1 MDHEN and CDR2 SYDVKM. Trimming shortened V by 5 bases and J by 4 bases, and 6 bases separated the two germline ends. The CDR3 spans 11 residues. CDR3 amino acids: CASSENYEQYF. For the CDR3, the DNA is TGTGCCAGCAGTGAGAATTACGAGCAGTACTTC.

This chain links TRBV7-2 with TRBJ1-6; D is perhaps TRBD1 (6 bases). Germline CDR1 reads SGHTA; CDR2 reads FQGNSA. This CDR3 comprises 16 residues. With 6 bases removed from V and 9 bases from J, the gap between germline ends came to 21 bases. The CDR3 loop reads CASSPLLQGGGSPLHF. CDR3 DNA: TGTGCCAGCAGTCCGCTCCTTCAGGGAGGGGGTTCACCCCTCCACTTT.

A single count supports this clone. The gene calls are TRBV19 and TRBJ1-5; unclear D gene. The length of the CDR3 is 15 residues. V lost 7 bases to trimming and J lost 3 bases, with 16 bases between them. Germline V gene sequence: CDR1 LNHDA, CDR2 SQIVND (reference sequence). DNA of the CDR3: TGTGCCAGTACAAAACGGTGGGATGACAATCAGCCCCAGCATTTT. This codes for CASTKRWDDNQPQHF.

The V call is TRBV4-1, the J call TRBJ2-5, with D possibly TRBD1 on 6 matching bases. Germline CDR1 and CDR2: MGHRA and YSYEKL. This CDR3 comprises 15 residues. V gave up 3 bases and J gave up 2 bases, with 13 bases separating them. The CDR3 loop is CASSQNRDIQETQYF. The CDR3 DNA is TGCGCCAGCAGCCAGAACCGGGACATTCAAGAGACCCAGTACTTC.

This clone was picked up a small number of times. The V call is TRBV28, the J call TRBJ1-2; D remains ambiguous. The V end was cut by 1 base, the J end by 7 bases, with 4 bases between. Germline V lookup: CDR1 MDHEN, CDR2 SYDVKM. The CDR3 contains 11 residues. The CDR3 here is CASSLSSGYTF. CDR3 DNA sequence: TGTGCCAGCAGTTTATCAAGTGGCTACACCTTC.

The DNA for the CDR3 is TGCAGTGCTAGAGCTTACAATGAGCAGTTCTTC. It specifies CSARAYNEQFF. The chain joins TRBV20-1 to TRBJ2-1; D is unresolved. The germline V and J ends were trimmed by 1 base and 4 bases, with 2 bases remaining between them. CDR1 and CDR2 (germline): DFQATT, SNEGSKA (reference sequence). This CDR3 is 11 amino acids long.

The rearrangement joins TRBV7-2 to TRBJ2-2, with D unclear. The CDR3 contains 12 residues. Germline CDR1 and CDR2: SGHTA and FQGNSA. Trimming left V 2 bases short and J 9 bases short, with 7 bases between. CDR3 coding DNA: TGTGCCAGCAGCTTATTTGGGAGGGAGCTGTTTTTT. This sequence encodes CASSLFGRELFF. Full variable domain (remainder filled in from reference TRBV7-2 and TRBJ2-2): GAGVSQSPSNKVTEKGKDVELRCDPISGHTALYWYRQSLGQGLEFLIYFQGNSAPDKSGLPSDRFSAERTGGSVSTLTIQRTQQEDSAVYLCASSLFGRELFFGEGSRLTVL.

J is TRBJ1-5 and V is TRBV28, with D perhaps matching TRBD1 (5 bases). V was clipped by 4 bases and J by 16 bases, with 14 bases between them. There are 11 residues in the CDR3. CDR1 and CDR2 from the germline V gene are MDHEN and SYDVKM. CDR3 in DNA: TGTGCCAGCAGTTCTTCCCCGGGGCTCCATTTT. Amino acid sequence: CASSSSPGLHF.

The rearrangement links TRBV4-3 to TRBJ1-1; D unclear. CDR1 LGHNA and CDR2 YSLEER come from the germline V gene. Trimming cost V 1 base and J 2 bases, with 5 bases left between them. The CDR3 spans 13 residues. The CDR3 loop is CASSQVGNTEAFF. CDR3 in DNA: TGCGCCAGCAGCCAAGTAGGTAACACTGAAGCTTTCTTT.

The V call is TRBV10-1, the J call TRBJ1-1, with a tentative D call TRBD1 (5 bases). The V and J ends lost 8 bases and 1 base respectively, with 17 bases between them. The CDR3 is 15 residues long. CDR1 is WNHNN, CDR2 SYGVQD, per germline (reference sequence). The CDR3 sequence is CASANSGPPNTEAFF. The CDR3 coding sequence is TGCGCCAGCGCCAACTCGGGACCGCCGAACACTGAAGCTTTCTTT.

About this clone: This specimen includes other DNA sequences encoding the same CDR3. The rearrangement uses TRBV10-3 and TRBJ1-5; the D gene is possibly TRBD1 (5 bases). Germline V gene sequence: CDR1 ENHRY, CDR2 SYGVKD. Trimming left V 6 bases short and J 5 bases short, with 8 bases between. There are 12 residues in the CDR3. CDR3 DNA sequence: TGTGCCATCAGCCAGGGCGATCAGCCCCAGCATTTT. Protein product: CAISQGDQPQHF.

This chain joins TRBV4-1 and TRBJ2-7, with 9 bases matching TRBD1. J was trimmed by 6 bases and V by 0 bases; bases with no gene match: 9. The germline V gene encodes CDR1 MGHRA and CDR2 YSYEKL. The CDR3 has 16 amino acids. Here the CDR3 reads CASSQDEGTGWREQYF. CDR3 coding DNA: TGCGCCAGCAGCCAAGATGAGGGGACAGGGTGGCGCGAGCAGTACTTC.

The V and J genes are TRBV2 and TRBJ1-3; D not resolved. Germline lookup yields CDR1 SNHLY and CDR2 FYNNEI. The CDR3 has 15 amino acids. Trimming pared 0 bases from V and 3 bases from J, leaving 9 bases between. This CDR3 reads CASSEAGQIGNTIYF. DNA for the CDR3: TGTGCCAGCAGTGAAGCGGGCCAGATTGGAAACACCATATATTTT.

This sequence joins TRBV12-3 or TRBV12-4 and TRBJ1-2; D is perhaps TRBD1 (5 bases). The CDR3 spans 12 residues. Between the trimmed V and J ends, which lost 3 bases and 6 bases, there was a span of 8 bases. In DNA, the CDR3 is TGTGCCAGCAGTTTGGGGCTAAATGGCTACACCTTC. It translates to CASSLGLNGYTF.

The chain has TRBV28 and TRBJ1-6, with 7 positions matching TRBD1. The junction had 6 bases not matched to a gene; V was cut back by 3 bases and J by 7 bases. The CDR3 is 15 residues long. Germline V gene sequence: CDR1 MDHEN, CDR2 SYDVKM. CDR3 nucleotides: TGTGCCAGCAGTTTGGCGACAGGGAAAAATTCACCCCTCCACTTT. Its translation is CASSLATGKNSPLHF.